One sample yielded the 23 T cell receptor beta chains listed below, sequenced in a study of T cells in Graves' hyperthyroidism and ophthalmopathy. Amplified regions were TCR beta CDR3 sequences from RNA transcripts. The HTBI set primed first-round TCR CDR3 RT-PCR. TCRdb recomputed calls from the multiplex PCR reads with MiXCR, one row per CDR3 protein. The sample yields about 510,000 distinct CDR3 sequences, 14% seen once. Material: blood. All receptors come from a woman between 40 and 55 years old with Graves' hyperthyroidism.

The sample holds many counts of this clonotype. V usage is TRBV2 and J usage is TRBJ2-5; 9 positions agree with TRBD1. Germline CDR1 is SNHLY and CDR2 is FYNNEI. V shed 7 bases, J shed 4 bases, and the junction held 7 bases outside the gene matches. CDR3 size: 14 residues. The DNA for the CDR3 is TGTGCCAGCAAACCCACAGGGGGCGGAGAGACCCAGTACTTC. Amino acid sequence: CASKPTGGGETQYF.

V gene TRBV20-1 combines with J gene TRBJ2-3; 8 bases agree with TRBD1. Trimming removed 5 bases from V and 4 bases from J; junction bases left unmatched: 11. Germline CDR1 is DFQATT and CDR2 is SNEGSKA (reference sequence). There are 15 residues in the CDR3. CDR3 sequence reads: CSAPRQGYRADTQYF. CDR3 DNA: TGCAGTGCTCCCCGACAGGGGTATAGGGCAGATACGCAGTATTTT.

This clonotype showed up many times. The V and J genes are TRBV5-1 and TRBJ2-2; 8 bases line up with TRBD1. The CDR3 consists of 16 residues. CDR1 SGHRS and CDR2 YFSETQ come from the germline V gene. The V and J ends lost 0 bases and 2 bases, in that order; junction bases with no gene match: 3. The CDR3 region has the DNA TGCGCCAGCAGCTTGGACGGACAGGGAAACACCGGGGAGCTGTTTTTT. Its translation: CASSLDGQGNTGELFF.

This clonotype has just a few counts. V gene TRBV5-1 combines with J gene TRBJ2-5, with 8 bases matching TRBD2. J lost 3 bases, V lost 5 bases, and 6 bases had no gene match. CDR1 is SGHRS and CDR2 is YFSETQ in the germline V gene. This CDR3 has 14 amino acids. The CDR3 protein is CASRLLAGKETQYF. CDR3 coding DNA: TGCGCCAGCAGGTTATTAGCGGGAAAAGAGACCCAGTACTTC.

This clonotype occurred a few times. The genes are TRBV20-1 and TRBJ2-2; 7 bases align to TRBD2. V was clipped by 4 bases and J by 1 base; unmatched bases: 3. Germline lookup yields CDR1 DFQATT and CDR2 SNEGSKA (reference sequence). This CDR3 contains 14 residues. The CDR3 loop is CSATSGMNTGELFF. CDR3 nucleotide sequence: TGCAGTGCTACAAGCGGGATGAACACCGGGGAGCTGTTTTTT.

There are many counts of this clonotype. This chain connects TRBV2 to TRBJ2-3; 8 positions match TRBD2. The CDR3 has 15 residues. V lost 0 bases to trimming and J lost 4 bases; unmatched junction nucleotides: 3. Germline CDR1 is SNHLY and CDR2 is FYNNEI. The CDR3 loop reads CASSEARGGPDTQYF. The DNA for the CDR3 is TGTGCCAGCAGTGAAGCTCGGGGGGGACCAGATACGCAGTATTTT.

This clonotype turned up a few times. J is TRBJ2-2 and V is TRBV5-5; D possibly corresponds to TRBD1 (5 bases). V gave up 3 bases and J gave up 6 bases, with 9 bases separating them. CDR3 size: 13 residues. CDR1 is SGHKS and CDR2 is YYEKEE in the germline V gene (reference sequence). CDR3 protein: CASSYQGSGELFF. CDR3 nucleotides: TGTGCCAGCAGCTACCAGGGTTCCGGGGAGCTGTTTTTT.

This clonotype was seen more than once but under ten times. The gene calls are TRBV7-2 and TRBJ2-5, with D possibly being TRBD1 (6 bases). The CDR3 is made up of 17 amino acids. Germline CDR1 and CDR2: SGHTA and FQGNSA. The V end was cut by 0 bases, the J end by 2 bases, with 16 bases between. CDR3 in amino acids: CASSLALSRTVQETQYF. DNA of the CDR3: TGTGCCAGCAGCTTAGCGCTTAGTAGGACAGTGCAAGAGACCCAGTACTTC.

This clonotype appeared many times. V usage is TRBV28 and J usage is TRBJ2-6; D may match TRBD1 or TRBD2 (5 bases each). Trimming cost V 5 bases and J 2 bases, with 13 bases left between them. Germline-derived CDR1 and CDR2 are MDHEN and SYDVKM. CDR3 length equals 16 residues. This CDR3 reads CASSSFLGAGANVLTF. In DNA, the CDR3 is TGTGCCAGCAGTAGTTTTCTGGGGGCTGGGGCCAACGTCCTGACTTTC.

In its sample, this clonotype was seen many times. This chain connects TRBV7-3 to TRBJ2-5; tentative D call: TRBD2 (6 bases). This CDR3 contains 13 residues. The ends were cut back, 3 bases at V and 4 bases at J, with 9 bases in the middle. The V gene's germline CDR1 is SGHTA and CDR2 FQGTGA. CDR3 sequence (DNA): TGTGCCAGCAGCTTGACTAGTTTAGAGACCCAGTACTTC. It encodes CASSLTSLETQYF.

J is TRBJ2-6 and V is TRBV7-9; 7 bases agree with TRBD1. The germline CDR1 and CDR2 sequences are SEHNR and FQNEAQ (reference sequence). J was trimmed by 0 bases and V by 4 bases; bases with no gene match: 12. There are 19 residues in the CDR3. CDR3 residues: CASSSWGQNRVSGANVLTF. In nucleotides, the CDR3 is TGTGCCAGCAGCTCGTGGGGACAGAATAGAGTCTCTGGGGCCAACGTCCTGACTTTC.

This clonotype turned up a few times. V is TRBV6-1 and J is TRBJ2-6; no definite D call. Germline lookup yields CDR1 MNHNS and CDR2 SASEGT. The CDR3 is 15 residues long. Trimming stripped 6 bases from V and 0 bases from J, with 9 bases between. CDR3 loop: CASRWAISGANVLTF. CDR3 in DNA: TGTGCCAGCAGGTGGGCGATCTCTGGGGCCAACGTCCTGACTTTC.

This clonotype appeared a few times. This chain uses TRBV19 with TRBJ2-1; D call uncertain. This CDR3 has 9 residues. From germline, CDR1 is LNHDA and CDR2 SQIVND (reference sequence). V was trimmed by 10 bases and J by 6 bases, leaving 4 bases between them. The CDR3: CATGNEQFF. The CDR3 DNA is TGTGCCACGGGCAATGAGCAGTTCTTC.

This clonotype has ten or more counts. The chain links TRBV7-8 to TRBJ2-1, with D possibly being TRBD1 or TRBD2 (5 bases each). CDR3 length: 13 amino acids. Looked up from germline, CDR1 is SGHVS and CDR2 is FQNEAQ. V was cut by 0 bases and J by 12 bases, with 12 bases left in between. The CDR3 region is CASSLASGTAQFF. The CDR3 region has the DNA TGTGCCAGCAGCTTAGCCTCCGGGACGGCGCAGTTCTTC.

With respect to this clonotype: A single base separates this from a much larger clone, so it may be a read error. The CDR3 loop is CASRGHGNTEAFF. The CDR3 nucleotides are TGTGCCAGCAGGGGACACGGGAACACTGAAGCTTTCTTT. V is TRBV6-1 and J is TRBJ1-1; D may be TRBD1 (6 bases). The germline V gene encodes CDR1 MNHNS and CDR2 SASEGT. The CDR3 contains 13 residues. V gave up 6 bases and J gave up 1 base, with 9 bases separating them.

In its sample, this clonotype was seen many times. This chain uses TRBV28 with TRBJ2-3; tentative D call: TRBD2 (6 bases). This CDR3 is 17 amino acids long. Germline CDR1 is MDHEN and CDR2 is SYDVKM. V lost 6 bases and J 0 bases, leaving 19 bases between the germline ends. CDR3 amino acids: CASRKPWGLDSTDTQYF. The CDR3 DNA follows: TGTGCCAGCAGAAAGCCATGGGGACTGGATAGCACAGATACGCAGTATTTT.

Points on this clonotype: This clone may be a read error of a much larger clone one base away. The V call is TRBV28, the J call TRBJ1-4; the D is unclear. Germline CDR1 MDHEN, CDR2 SYDVKM. CDR3 length: 11 residues. The CDR3 sequence is CACSLSEKLFF. In nucleotides, the CDR3 is TGTGCCTGCAGTTTAAGTGAAAAACTGTTTTTT. The entire variable domain, with the rest obtained from reference TRBV28 and TRBJ1-4, is as follows: DVKVTQSSRYLVKRTGEKVFLECVQDMDHENMFWYRQDPGLGLRLIYFSYDVKMKEKGDIPEGYSVSREKKERFSLILESASTNQTSMYLCACSLSEKLFFGSGTQLSVL.

There are a few counts of this clonotype. The CDR3 region is CATSDRRDGYGYTF. CDR3 DNA sequence: TGTGCCACCAGTGATAGGAGGGACGGCTATGGCTACACCTTC. The chain uses TRBV24-1 and TRBJ1-2, with D perhaps TRBD1 (5 bases). Per germline, CDR1 KGHDR and CDR2 SFDVKD. The CDR3 totals 14 residues. The V end was cut by 3 bases, the J end by 4 bases, with 11 bases between.

The sample holds many counts of this clonotype. The chain joins TRBV12-3 or TRBV12-4 to TRBJ1-5, with a weak D call TRBD1 (5 bases). V was pared by 5 bases and J by 5 bases, with 13 bases between. This CDR3 is 14 amino acids long. The CDR3 sequence is CASSPGHEDQPQHF. In DNA form, the CDR3 reads TGTGCCAGCAGTCCCGGACACGAGGATCAGCCCCAGCATTTT.

This clonotype was counted many times. It is unclear where the CDR3 begins or ends on the DNA, so no DNA is shown, and the CDR3 is as TCRdb lists it. The chain has TRBV2 and TRBJ2-5. The CDR3 has 12 residues if both end residues are counted. Germline values: CDR1 SNHLY, CDR2 FYNNEI. The CDR3 here is CASSSSQETQYF.

This clonotype was detected many times. The chain combines TRBV6-5 with TRBJ2-2; 7 bases map to TRBD1. V lost 0 bases and J lost 3; bases outside the gene matches: 13. The germline V gene has CDR1 MNHEY and CDR2 SVGAGI. The CDR3 totals 19 residues. This CDR3 is CASSYSIGRGPLYTGELFF. The CDR3 bases are TGTGCCAGCAGTTACTCGATCGGAAGGGGGCCCCTTTACACCGGGGAGCTGTTTTTT.

In the case of this clonotype: This may come from a read error, since a much larger clone is one base off. The genes are TRBV6-1 and TRBJ2-1; D call uncertain. Trimming left V 4 bases short and J 4 bases short, with 14 bases between. Germline loops: CDR1 MNHNS, CDR2 SASEGT. This CDR3 region has 15 residues. CDR3 in amino acids: CASSGAPLGYNEQFF. CDR3 DNA sequence: TGTGCCAGCAGTGGAGCCCCGCTAGGGTACAATGAGCAGTTCTTC.

In its sample, this clonotype was seen a few times. This chain links TRBV29-1 with TRBJ2-1; TRBD2 is a possible D gene (6 bases). The length of the CDR3 is 14 residues. Germline CDR1 is SQVTM and CDR2 is ANQGSEA. Trimming cost V 7 bases and J 0 bases, with 13 bases left between them. CDR3 DNA sequence: TGCAGCGCCGGGGCCGGGAGCTCCTACAATGAGCAGTTCTTC. The encoded protein is CSAGAGSSYNEQFF.